The entry below gives a single T cell receptor beta chain sequence along with its context. As yet, its antigen is unknown. The data derive from a study of Ad26.COV2.S vaccination and SARS-CoV-2 variants. Whole-study context: Ad26.COV2.S given intramuscularly, once or twice 56 days apart. Overall study findings and caveats: Total T cell responses, in the TCR breadth and depth analyses, may have been underestimated.

Assay used: immunoSEQ multiplex PCR; TCRdb lists only in-frame clones, some missing. This table holds around 450,000 clones, approximately 92% found once. Treatment reported: some 19 received Ad26.COV2.S at low or high dose, single or two shots; roughly 5 received placebo; per-sample allocation not given. The investigators took samples on day 63 after the first vaccine or placebo injection. Sequences were derived from peripheral blood, sampled in a trial of Ad26.COV2.S vaccine versus placebo. The receptor was derived from a person aged 18-60 years who received the Ad26.COV2.S COVID-19 vaccine or a placebo.

CDR3 coding DNA: TGTGCCAGCAGCTTGGGGCGGGCCATCACATTTTCCGAGCAGTACTTC. Amino acid sequence: CASSLGRAITFSEQYF. The rearrangement joins TRBV7-8 to TRBJ2-7; D may match TRBD1 or TRBD2 (5 bases each). The CDR3 has 16 amino acids. V was clipped by 3 bases and J by 6 bases, with 21 bases between them. Germline CDR1 SGHVS, CDR2 FQNEAQ. Based on the CDR3 plus reference TRBV7-8 and TRBJ2-7, the full variable domain is GAGVSQSPRYKVAKRGQDVALRCDPISGHVSLFWYQQALGQGPEFLTYFQNEAQLDKSGLPSDRFFAERPEGSVSTLKIQRTQQEDSAVYLCASSLGRAITFSEQYFGPGTRLTVT.